The table lists the clone carrying this T cell receptor (beta chain) with a few counts. This specimen comes from a study of T cells in Graves' hyperthyroidism and ophthalmopathy. Using RNA transcripts as the source, TCR beta CDR3 regions were amplified. The HTBI set primed first-round TCR CDR3 RT-PCR. TCRdb used MiXCR to reprocess the multiplex PCR reads, holding one entry per CDR3 protein. The table shows more than 650,000 distinct CDR3 sequences, with around 13% occurring only once. The CDR3 is made up of 12 amino acids. Trimming stripped 2 bases from V and 7 bases from J, with 5 bases between. CDR1 KGHSH and CDR2 LQKENI come from the germline V gene.

Sequencing was done on a sample of blood. The rearrangement uses TRBV18 and TRBJ1-4; D ambiguous. This receptor was taken from a woman aged 18-30 years with Graves' hyperthyroidism. This CDR3 is CASSPIGEKLFF. In DNA form, the CDR3 reads TGTGCCAGCTCACCAATTGGTGAAAAACTGTTTTTT.